Listed below are T cell receptor beta chains from one sample, sequenced in a study of cytotoxic CD8 clonotypes in ibrutinib-treated CLL. Sequenced by immunoSEQ multiplex PCR; TCRdb stores in-frame clones only, minus some. This sample has 150,000 to 200,000 clones, with nearly 90% found just once. The specimen comprised PBMCs, sampled at disease progression, from a patient treated with ibrutinib. These TCRs come from a human donor with chronic lymphocytic leukemia. Both conserved end residues are part of each CDR3. D genes are given only for firm matches. The size entry is marked missing in some rows and otherwise reads once, few, many or a size class.

TRBV5-1	.	TRBJ2-5	TRBD2	CASSLYSSRAGGLETQYF	TGCGCCAGCAGCTTGTATTCATCTCGGGCGGGAGGGCTAGAGACCCAGTACTTC
TRBV19	few	TRBJ1-1	.	CASSVTMNTEAFF	TGTGCCAGTAGTGTGACCATGAACACTGAAGCTTTCTTT
TRBV23-1	.	TRBJ1-3	.	CFRLRKSSGNTIYF	TGTTTCCGACTAAGGAAGAGCTCTGGAAACACCATATATTTT
TRBV2	.	TRBJ1-4	TRBD1	CASNQDRVSFSNEKLFF	TGTGCCAGCAACCAGGACAGGGTCTCATTTTCGAATGAAAAACTGTTTTTT
TRBV19	.	TRBJ2-7	.	CASSIAKTYEQYF	TGTGCCAGTAGTATAGCGAAAACCTACGAGCAGTACTTC
TRBV5-4	.	TRBJ2-5	.	CASSPEFAGRGAEQETQYF	TGTGCCAGCAGCCCGGAGTTTGCGGGGAGAGGGGCGGAGCAAGAGACCCAGTACTTC
TRBV28	.	TRBJ1-5	.	CASRPQGHGNQPQHF	TGTGCCAGCAGACCACAGGGTCATGGCAATCAGCCCCAGCATTTT
TRBV29-1	few	TRBJ2-7	TRBD1	CSVRQGSHEQYF	TGCAGCGTTAGACAGGGGAGCCACGAGCAGTACTTC
TRBV29-1	.	TRBJ2-7	.	CSVRRGQGYEQYF	TGCAGCGTTCGGAGGGGGCAGGGCTACGAGCAGTACTTC
TRBV29-1	.	TRBJ1-5	.	CSVEVGSAGGQPQHF	TGCAGCGTTGAAGTAGGGTCGGCAGGCGGTCAGCCCCAGCATTTT
TRBV5-1	once	TRBJ1-1	.	CASKTVLNTEAFF	TGCGCCAGCAAGACCGTATTGAACACTGAAGCTTTCTTT
TRBV11-2	.	TRBJ1-1	TRBD1	CASSGGVTGLNTEAFF	TGTGCCAGCAGCGGGGGGGTGACAGGGTTGAACACTGAAGCTTTCTTT
TRBV6-5	.	TRBJ2-7	TRBD2	CASSYSRTSVREQYF	TGTGCCAGCAGTTACTCAAGGACTAGCGTTAGGGAGCAGTACTTC
TRBV9	.	TRBJ1-4	TRBD1	CASSVDGTGNEKLFF	TGTGCCAGCAGCGTAGATGGGACAGGGAATGAAAAACTGTTTTTT
TRBV5-1	.	TRBJ2-7	TRBD1	CASSLETGFDEQYF	TGCGCCAGCAGCTTAGAGACAGGGTTCGACGAGCAGTACTTC
TRBV27	.	TRBJ2-7	.	CASSFLGVEQYF	TGTGCCAGCAGTTTTCTGGGGGTAGAGCAGTACTTC
TRBV14	.	TRBJ1-2	.	CASSRITTGRSYGYTF	TGTGCCAGCAGCCGGATCACCACGGGCAGGAGCTATGGCTACACCTTC
TRBV6-1	.	TRBJ2-1	TRBD2	CASSALAGSSNEQFF	TGTGCCAGCAGTGCCCTAGCGGGATCTTCCAATGAGCAGTTCTTC
TRBV6-1	.	TRBJ1-1	.	CASSWGTNEAFF	TGTGCCAGCAGTTGGGGAACAAATGAAGCTTTCTTT
TRBV5-6	.	TRBJ2-3	TRBD1	CASSEGQTIQSDTQYF	TGTGCCAGCAGCGAGGGACAGACGATTCAGTCAGATACGCAGTATTTT